A selection of T cell receptor beta chains follows, all from one sample in a study of T cell repertoires in cytomegalovirus infection. TCRdb passed the reads through MiXCR, listing each CDR3 protein once. The sample comprises some 120,000 distinct CDR3 sequences, around 30% of which are singletons, and 58% rests with the top ten. No antigens are known for them. Material: CD8+ T cells from cultured PBMCs, obtained from culture after CMV antigen stimulation. The receptors derive from a human donor in good health (CMV status not recorded). Some clones in this sample may be carry-over from other donors' samples. Each CDR3 is given with its conserved first and last residue. D genes are given only for firm matches. Only part of the rows carry a size: once, few, many, or a class if the clone is expanded.

CDR3nt | CDR3aa | abundance | v_gene | d_gene | j_gene
TGTTTATCGTTTGGGGGGGCCTCAGATACGCAGTATTTT | CLSFGGASDTQYF | many | TRBV7-9 | . | TRBJ2-3
TGTGCCAGCACCCCTCCGTCCGGGGAGCTGTTTTTT | CASTPPSGELFF | . | TRBV5-4 | . | TRBJ2-2
TGTGCCAGCAGCGAATTAATGAACACTGAAGCTTTCTTT | CASSELMNTEAFF | . | TRBV5-6 | . | TRBJ1-1
TGTGCCAGCAGCTTAGCGCTAGGGACAGGAGAAAAACTGTTTTTT | CASSLALGTGEKLFF | many | TRBV7-2 | TRBD1 | TRBJ1-4
TGTGCCATCAGTGAGGGTGACAGAACTGGAAACACCATATATTTT | CAISEGDRTGNTIYF | . | TRBV10-3 | . | TRBJ1-3
TGTGCCAGCAGTTCAAGGACAGGGAAAACAGATACGCAGTATTTT | CASSSRTGKTDTQYF | few | TRBV28 | TRBD1 | TRBJ2-3
TGTGCCAAACAGGGCAAAAGCAATCAGCCCCAGCATTTT | CAKQGKSNQPQHF | few | TRBV24-1 | . | TRBJ1-5
TGTGCCAGCAGTGAGCTGGACACACGTAATTCACCCCTCCACTTT | CASSELDTRNSPLHF | . | TRBV6-1 | . | TRBJ1-6
TGTGCCAGCAGGAGAAATTCAGGGAGTGAGCAGTTCTTC | CASRRNSGSEQFF | few | TRBV7-6 | . | TRBJ2-1
TGTGCCACCTTGGACACAGATACGCAGTATTTT | CATLDTDTQYF | . | TRBV4-2 | . | TRBJ2-3
TGCAGTGCTACACCCAGCCAGGGTCTCACAGAGACCCAGTACTTC | CSATPSQGLTETQYF | . | TRBV20-1 | . | TRBJ2-5
TGCAGCGTAGCGGGGGACAGCTCCTACAATGAGCAGTTCTTC | CSVAGDSSYNEQFF | . | TRBV20-1 | TRBD2 | TRBJ2-1
TGCAGTGCTAGAGAGGACCTCGAGCAGTACTTC | CSAREDLEQYF | . | TRBV20-1 | . | TRBJ2-7
TGCAGCGTTAGTAGCCTGGGGACTGAAGCTTTCTTT | CSVSSLGTEAFF | . | TRBV29-1 | . | TRBJ1-1
TGCGCCAGCAGCCAAGATTTCCGCCGGAGCTCTGGAAACACCATATATTTT | CASSQDFRRSSGNTIYF | few | TRBV4-1 | . | TRBJ1-3
TGCAGTGCTAGACCCAAGACCGGGACAGGGAGAGATACGCAGTATTTT | CSARPKTGTGRDTQYF | . | TRBV20-1 | TRBD1 | TRBJ2-3
TGTGCCAGCAGCTTAGCGGGAGATCAGCTCCAGCATTTT | CASSLAGDQLQHF | . | TRBV7-2 | . | TRBJ1-5
TGCGCCAGCAGCCAAGGACATAGCTCTGGAAACACCATATATTTT | CASSQGHSSGNTIYF | . | TRBV4-1 | . | TRBJ1-3
TGTGCCAGCCGAAACCGGGAGCCTCGTACGGTCTTC | CASRNREPRTVF | few | TRBV28 | . | TRBJ2-1
TGTGCCAGCAGTACCACTAGCGGGGGGGCCTTCGATGAGCAGTTCTTC | CASSTTSGGAFDEQFF | few | TRBV27 | TRBD2 | TRBJ2-1
TGCGCCAGCAGCCCAGGGTTGAGGGCTCGGAATTCACCCCTCCACTTT | CASSPGLRARNSPLHF | . | TRBV4-1 | . | TRBJ1-6
TGTGCCAGCAGCTTGGTCTCCCCGCGCACCGGGGAGCTGTTTTTT | CASSLVSPRTGELFF | . | TRBV5-5 | . | TRBJ2-2
TGTGCCAGTAGTCATCGCCCCGGGACAGAAAACACTGAAGCTTTCTTT | CASSHRPGTENTEAFF | few | TRBV19 | TRBD1 | TRBJ1-1
TGCGCCAGCAGTGAGACATTAGATACGCAGTATTTT | CASSETLDTQYF | . | TRBV10-2 | . | TRBJ2-3
TGTGCCAGCAGTTTCTCCGGCCCCGAGGGCACCTTC | CASSFSGPEGTF | . | TRBV28 | . | TRBJ1-2
TGTGCCAGTATGAATGCGCAGTACAATCAGCCCCAGCATTTT | CASMNAQYNQPQHF | . | TRBV19 | . | TRBJ1-5
TGCGCCAGCAGTCACATCAGGGTCGACACAGATACGCAGTATTTT | CASSHIRVDTDTQYF | . | TRBV23-1 | . | TRBJ2-3
TGTGCCACCATGGGGACAGACGCTGAGCAGTTCTTC | CATMGTDAEQFF | few | TRBV24-1 | TRBD1 | TRBJ2-1
TGTGCCAGCAGCCCCGGGACATTT | CASSPGTF | few | TRBV9 | . | TRBJ1-2
TGTGCCAGCCAGGATTTCTACAATGAGCAGTTCTTC | CASQDFYNEQFF | many | TRBV5-6 | . | TRBJ2-1
TGTGCCAGCAGCGTAAATCCGGGGGCCAATTCACCCCTCCACTTT | CASSVNPGANSPLHF | . | TRBV9 | . | TRBJ1-6
TGTGCCAGCAGCCCTCCCGCCGGGATTGAGCAGTACTTC | CASSPPAGIEQYF | . | TRBV12-3/TRBV12-4 | . | TRBJ2-7
TGCAGTGCTAGAGATCGTCTAGTGAGCACAGATACGCAGTATTTT | CSARDRLVSTDTQYF | . | TRBV20-1 | . | TRBJ2-3
TGTGCCAGCAGCTCCAGTGATGGGACCACCGGGGAGCTGTTTTTT | CASSSSDGTTGELFF | few | TRBV7-6 | . | TRBJ2-2
TGTGCCAGCCGGGGTCGGGAGGATGTGGTCGGGGAGCTGTTTTTT | CASRGREDVVGELFF | . | TRBV2 | TRBD2 | TRBJ2-2
TGCGCCAGCAGCCCAGACAGGGGGCGTGAGGAGACCCAGTACTTC | CASSPDRGREETQYF | . | TRBV4-1 | TRBD1 | TRBJ2-5
TGTGCCAGCAGTTACGGGACTCGGACAGGGGCCGACGATGGCTACACCTTC | CASSYGTRTGADDGYTF | . | TRBV6-6 | TRBD1 | TRBJ1-2
TGTGCCAGCAGTTACGGGGCCGGGGAGCTGTTTTTT | CASSYGAGELFF | . | TRBV6-1 | . | TRBJ2-2
TGTGCCACCAGCAGCGGGAACTACTACGAGCAGTACTTC | CATSSGNYYEQYF | . | TRBV15 | . | TRBJ2-7
TGTGCCAGCAGCCAAGGACAAAAGGCCTACGAGCAGTACTTC | CASSQGQKAYEQYF | . | TRBV7-6 | . | TRBJ2-7
TGTGCCAGCAGCTTAGATCAAGGGACCTGGGGTGAGCAGTACTTC | CASSLDQGTWGEQYF | many | TRBV7-8 | . | TRBJ2-7
TGTGCCAGCAGTCCGGTTCGGGACACATCTTTTTCCACGGGAAATGAAAAACTGTTTTTT | CASSPVRDTSFSTGNEKLFF | . | TRBV12-3/TRBV12-4 | . | TRBJ1-4
TGTGCCAGCAGTTACCCCCCGATCTACGAGCAGTACTTC | CASSYPPIYEQYF | . | TRBV6-2/TRBV6-3 | . | TRBJ2-7
TGCAGCGTTTATGGTAGGGGGGCCTCCTACGAGCAGTACTTC | CSVYGRGASYEQYF | once | TRBV29-1 | . | TRBJ2-7
TGCAGCGACGGGACAGACAATGAGCAGTTCTTC | CSDGTDNEQFF | many | TRBV29-1 | TRBD1 | TRBJ2-1
TGTGCCAGCAGCCAGGTTAGACAGAAAGGGGGCTTCTACCGCGAGCAGTACTTC | CASSQVRQKGGFYREQYF | . | TRBV14 | TRBD1 | TRBJ2-7
TGTGCCAGCAGTTTGGGAGCGGACATCAGCACAGATACGCAGTATTTT | CASSLGADISTDTQYF | . | TRBV6-8 | . | TRBJ2-3
TGTGCCAGCAGTCCCCGGGGGGGGGATAGGACTGAAGCTTTCTTT | CASSPRGGDRTEAFF | few | TRBV27 | . | TRBJ1-1
TGTGCCAGCAGTGAGACTAGCGGATACACAGATACGCAGTATTTT | CASSETSGYTDTQYF | few | TRBV2 | TRBD2 | TRBJ2-3
TGTGCCAGCAGCTTCGGGAGAAACACCATATATTTT | CASSFGRNTIYF | many | TRBV7-2 | . | TRBJ1-3
TGTGCCAGCACTGCCGACAGGGGACTAACTCTGAACAATCAGCCCCAGCATTTT | CASTADRGLTLNNQPQHF | many | TRBV2 | TRBD1 | TRBJ1-5